The source of this TCR beta chain is a study of shared clonotypes between healthy human individuals. Study-wide context: Used for every donor were three CD4 naive, three CD4 memory, two CD8 naive and one CD8 memory plate.

The assay was immunoSEQ multiplex PCR, and TCRdb's table has in-frame clones only and misses some. This table holds around 1,100,000 clones, approximately 77% found once. The CDR3 runs 16 residues. Between the trimmed V and J ends, which lost 0 bases and 0 bases, there was a span of 10 bases. CDR1 is SGHNT, CDR2 YYREEE, per germline (reference sequence). The receptor comes from a man between 18 and 29 years old in good health. Some clones in this sample may be carry-over from other donors' samples. The chain recombines TRBV5-4 with TRBJ1-3, with D unclear. The sequencing input was memory CD4+ T cells from PBMCs. Described subset: CD45RA-negative fraction. The CDR3 loop is CASSLDGYNSGNTIYF. In DNA, the CDR3 is TGTGCCAGCAGCTTGGACGGCTACAACTCTGGAAACACCATATATTTT.